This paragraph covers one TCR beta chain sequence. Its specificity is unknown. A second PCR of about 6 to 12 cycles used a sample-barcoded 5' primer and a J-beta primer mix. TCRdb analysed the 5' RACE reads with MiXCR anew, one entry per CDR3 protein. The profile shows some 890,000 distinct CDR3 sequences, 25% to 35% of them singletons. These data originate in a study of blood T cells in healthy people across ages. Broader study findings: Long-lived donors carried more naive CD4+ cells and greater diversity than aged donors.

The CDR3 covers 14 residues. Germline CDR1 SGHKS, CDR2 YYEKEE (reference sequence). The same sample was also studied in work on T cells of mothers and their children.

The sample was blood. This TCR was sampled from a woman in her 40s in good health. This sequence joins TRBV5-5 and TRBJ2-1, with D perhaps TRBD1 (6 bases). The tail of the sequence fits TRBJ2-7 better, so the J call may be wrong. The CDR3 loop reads CASSLRTVYNEQYF. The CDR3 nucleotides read TGTGCCAGCAGCTTGCGGACAGTATACAATGAGCAGTACTTC.